The entry below gives a single T cell receptor (beta chain) sequence along with its context. Its antigen is still unknown. Trimming pared 10 bases from V and 4 bases from J, leaving 16 bases between. In germline, CDR1 is MNHNS, CDR2 SASEGT. The CDR3 is made up of 13 amino acids. These data belong to a study of shared clonotypes between healthy human individuals. The authors distributed each subset's genomic DNA evenly over several immunoSEQ plates. Clones were sequenced by immunoSEQ multiplex PCR, and TCRdb holds only the in-frame ones, with some missing. Among roughly 410,000 clones listed, 95% to 97% were seen once. Study results and limitations: The generation probabilities recorded for non-shared clonotypes fell below those of clonotypes shared by all four donors.

The TCR comes from a young man in good health. This chain connects TRBV6-1 to TRBJ1-1, with TRBD1 as a possible D gene (6 bases). Sequencing was carried out using memory CD8+ T cells sorted from blood. Described subset: CD45RO+ cells pooled with CCR7-negative TemRA cells. Written as DNA, the CDR3 is TGTGCCACCAAGGAACAGGGCGTCACTGAAGCTTTCTTT. Its protein product is CATKEQGVTEAFF.